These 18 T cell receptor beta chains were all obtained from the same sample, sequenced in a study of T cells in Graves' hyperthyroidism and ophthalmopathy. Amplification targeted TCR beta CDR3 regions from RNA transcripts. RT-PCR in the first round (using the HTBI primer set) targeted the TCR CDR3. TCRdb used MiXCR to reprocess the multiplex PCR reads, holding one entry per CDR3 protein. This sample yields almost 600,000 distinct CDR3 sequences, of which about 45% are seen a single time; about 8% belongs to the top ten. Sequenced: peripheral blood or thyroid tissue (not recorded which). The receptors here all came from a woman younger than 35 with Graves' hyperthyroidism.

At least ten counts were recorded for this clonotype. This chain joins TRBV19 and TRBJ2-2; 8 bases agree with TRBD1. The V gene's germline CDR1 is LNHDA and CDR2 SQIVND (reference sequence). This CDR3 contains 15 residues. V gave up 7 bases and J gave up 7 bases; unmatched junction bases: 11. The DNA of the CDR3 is TGTGCCAGTAACAGGGGACAGGCGTTGAGCGGGGAGCTGTTTTTT. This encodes CASNRGQALSGELFF.

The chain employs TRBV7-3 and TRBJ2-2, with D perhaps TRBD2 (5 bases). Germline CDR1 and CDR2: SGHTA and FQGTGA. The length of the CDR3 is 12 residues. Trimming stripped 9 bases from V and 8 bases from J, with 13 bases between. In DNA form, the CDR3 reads TGTGCCAGTTCTGCCCCGGGAGGGGAGCTGTTTTTT. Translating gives CASSAPGGELFF.

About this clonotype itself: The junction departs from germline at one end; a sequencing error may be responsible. In DNA, the CDR3 is TGTGCCAGCAGCGTAGCTCTTGGGGAGACCCAGTACTTC. Amino acids: CASSVALGETQYF. The chain couples TRBV7-2 to TRBJ2-5; D call uncertain. The CDR3 extends over 13 amino acids. Germline V lookup: CDR1 SGHTA, CDR2 FQGNSA.

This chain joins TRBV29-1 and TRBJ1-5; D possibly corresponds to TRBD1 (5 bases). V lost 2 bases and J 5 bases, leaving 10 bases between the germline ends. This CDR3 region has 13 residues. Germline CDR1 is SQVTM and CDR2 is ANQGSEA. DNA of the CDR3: TGCAGCGTTGAAAGGTTCAGGGATCAGCCCCAGCATTTT. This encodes CSVERFRDQPQHF.

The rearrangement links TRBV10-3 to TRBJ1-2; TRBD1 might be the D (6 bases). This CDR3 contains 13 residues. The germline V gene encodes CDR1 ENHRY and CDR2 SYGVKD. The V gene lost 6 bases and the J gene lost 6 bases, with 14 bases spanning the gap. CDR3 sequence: CAIRGGADHGYTF. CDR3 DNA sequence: TGTGCCATCAGGGGGGGGGCGGATCATGGCTACACCTTC.

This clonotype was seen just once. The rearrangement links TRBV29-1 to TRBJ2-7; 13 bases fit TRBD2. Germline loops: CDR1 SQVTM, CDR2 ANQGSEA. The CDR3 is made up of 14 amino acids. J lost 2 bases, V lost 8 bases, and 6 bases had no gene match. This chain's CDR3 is CSSPGLAGAYEQYF. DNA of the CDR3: TGCAGCAGTCCTGGACTAGCGGGAGCCTACGAGCAGTACTTC.

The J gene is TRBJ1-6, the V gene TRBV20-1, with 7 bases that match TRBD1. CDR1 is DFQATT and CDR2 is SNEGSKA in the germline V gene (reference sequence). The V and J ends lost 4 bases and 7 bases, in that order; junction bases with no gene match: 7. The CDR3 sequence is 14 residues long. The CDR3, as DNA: TGCAGTGCTACTGACAGGGCTGGCAATTCACCCCTCCACTTT. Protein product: CSATDRAGNSPLHF.

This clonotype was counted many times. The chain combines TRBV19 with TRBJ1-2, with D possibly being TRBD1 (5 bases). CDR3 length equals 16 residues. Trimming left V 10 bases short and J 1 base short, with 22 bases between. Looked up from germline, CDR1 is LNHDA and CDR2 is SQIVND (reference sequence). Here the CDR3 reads CATLPPAGRGNYGYTF. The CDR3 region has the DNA TGTGCCACCCTACCCCCCGCAGGGCGGGGTAACTATGGCTACACCTTC.

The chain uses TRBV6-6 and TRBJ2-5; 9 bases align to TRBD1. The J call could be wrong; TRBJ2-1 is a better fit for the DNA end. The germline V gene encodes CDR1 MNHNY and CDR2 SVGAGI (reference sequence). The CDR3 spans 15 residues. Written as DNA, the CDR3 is TGTGCCAGCAGCTCTCGGGGACAGGGCTACAATGAGCAGTTCTTC. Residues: CASSSRGQGYNEQFF.

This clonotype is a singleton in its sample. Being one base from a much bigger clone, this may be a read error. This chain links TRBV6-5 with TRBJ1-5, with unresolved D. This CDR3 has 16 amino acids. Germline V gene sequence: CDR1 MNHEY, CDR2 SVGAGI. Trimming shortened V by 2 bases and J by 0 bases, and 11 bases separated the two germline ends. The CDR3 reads CASSYSPRASNQPQHF. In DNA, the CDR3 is TGTGCCAGCAGTTACAGCCCACGCGCTAGCAATCAGCCCCAGCATTTT.

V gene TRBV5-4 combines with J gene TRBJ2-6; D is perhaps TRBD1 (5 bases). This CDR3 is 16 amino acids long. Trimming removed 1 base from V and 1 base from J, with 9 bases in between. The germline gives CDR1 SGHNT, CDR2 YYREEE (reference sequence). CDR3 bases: TGTGCCAGCAGCTTGCAGGGTGGGTCTGGGGCCAACGTCCTGACTTTC. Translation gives CASSLQGGSGANVLTF.

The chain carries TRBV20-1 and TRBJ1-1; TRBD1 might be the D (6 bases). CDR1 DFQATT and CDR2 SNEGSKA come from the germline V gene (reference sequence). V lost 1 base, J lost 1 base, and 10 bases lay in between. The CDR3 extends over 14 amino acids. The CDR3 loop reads CSARGPGENTEAFF. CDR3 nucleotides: TGCAGTGCTAGAGGTCCAGGGGAGAACACTGAAGCTTTCTTT.

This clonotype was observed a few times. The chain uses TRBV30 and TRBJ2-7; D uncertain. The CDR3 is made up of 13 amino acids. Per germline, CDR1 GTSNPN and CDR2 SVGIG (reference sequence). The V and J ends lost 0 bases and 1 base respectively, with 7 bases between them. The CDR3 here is CAWSVTDSYEQYF. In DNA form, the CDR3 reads TGTGCCTGGAGTGTAACGGATTCCTACGAGCAGTACTTC.

CDR3 in DNA: TGTGCCAGCAGCCGCACAGGGGAAGACTACGAGCAGTACTTC. Its translation: CASSRTGEDYEQYF. V usage is TRBV7-9 and J usage is TRBJ2-7; 7 bases are a match to TRBD1. Trimming removed 5 bases from V and 3 bases from J; junction bases left unmatched: 7. The CDR3 contains 14 residues. Per germline, CDR1 SEHNR and CDR2 FQNEAQ (reference sequence).

This CDR3 reads CASSQSQNYGYTIYF. The CDR3 nucleotides read TGTGCCAGCAGCCAATCACAGAACTATGGCTACACCATATATTTT. The genes are TRBV11-2 and TRBJ1-3; no clear D gene. In germline, CDR1 is SGHAT, CDR2 FQNNGV. The CDR3 is made up of 15 amino acids. Deletions cut 5 bases from V and 8 bases from J, with 19 bases between.

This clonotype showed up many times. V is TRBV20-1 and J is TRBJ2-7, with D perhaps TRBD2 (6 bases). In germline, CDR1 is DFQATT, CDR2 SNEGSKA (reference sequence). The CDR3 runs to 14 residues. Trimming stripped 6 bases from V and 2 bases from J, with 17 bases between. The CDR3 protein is CSANPGATTYEQYF. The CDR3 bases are TGCAGTGCGAACCCGGGAGCAACCACCTACGAGCAGTACTTC.

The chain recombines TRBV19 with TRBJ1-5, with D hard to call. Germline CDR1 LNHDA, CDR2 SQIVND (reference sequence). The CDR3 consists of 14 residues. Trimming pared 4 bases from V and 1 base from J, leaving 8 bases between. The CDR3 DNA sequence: TGTGCCAGTAGTAGGTCACAGAGCAATCAGCCCCAGCATTTT. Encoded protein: CASSRSQSNQPQHF.

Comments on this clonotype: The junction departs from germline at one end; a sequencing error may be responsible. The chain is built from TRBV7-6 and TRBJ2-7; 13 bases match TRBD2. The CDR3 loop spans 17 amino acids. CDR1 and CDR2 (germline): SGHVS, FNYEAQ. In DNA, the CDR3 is TGTGCCAGCAGCCAGGGACTAGCGGGATGGGGCACCGGGGAGCTGTACTTC. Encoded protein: CASSQGLAGWGTGELYF.